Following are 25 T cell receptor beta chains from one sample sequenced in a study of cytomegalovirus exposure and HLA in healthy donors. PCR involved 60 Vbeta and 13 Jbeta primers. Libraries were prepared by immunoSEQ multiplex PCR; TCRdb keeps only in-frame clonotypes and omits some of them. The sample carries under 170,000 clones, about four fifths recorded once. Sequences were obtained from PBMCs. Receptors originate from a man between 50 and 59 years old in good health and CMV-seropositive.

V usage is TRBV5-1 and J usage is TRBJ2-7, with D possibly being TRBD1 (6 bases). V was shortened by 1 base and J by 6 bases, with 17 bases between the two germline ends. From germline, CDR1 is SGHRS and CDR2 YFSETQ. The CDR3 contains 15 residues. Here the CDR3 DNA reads TGCGCCAGCAGCTTGCAGGGGACCGGAACTGGCGAGCAGTACTTC. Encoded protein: CASSLQGTGTGEQYF.

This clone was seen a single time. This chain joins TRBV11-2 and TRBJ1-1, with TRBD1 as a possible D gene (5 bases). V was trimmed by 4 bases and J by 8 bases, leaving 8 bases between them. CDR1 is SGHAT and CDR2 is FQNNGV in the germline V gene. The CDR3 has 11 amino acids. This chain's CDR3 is CASSSGWEAFF. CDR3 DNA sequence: TGTGCCAGCAGCTCAGGGTGGGAAGCTTTCTTT.

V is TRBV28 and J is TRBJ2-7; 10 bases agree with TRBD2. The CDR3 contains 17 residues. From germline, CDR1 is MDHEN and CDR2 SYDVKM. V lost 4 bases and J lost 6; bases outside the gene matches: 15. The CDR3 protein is CASSSSLAGALSGEQYF. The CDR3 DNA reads TGTGCCAGCAGTTCAAGTCTAGCGGGAGCTCTGTCTGGCGAGCAGTACTTC.

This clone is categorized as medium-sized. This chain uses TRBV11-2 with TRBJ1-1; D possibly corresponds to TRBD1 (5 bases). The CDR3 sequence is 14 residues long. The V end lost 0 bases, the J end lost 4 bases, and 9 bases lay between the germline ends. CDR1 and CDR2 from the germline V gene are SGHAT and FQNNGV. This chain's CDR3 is CASSLEGVSTEAFF. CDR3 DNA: TGTGCCAGCAGCTTAGAAGGGGTGAGCACTGAAGCTTTCTTT.

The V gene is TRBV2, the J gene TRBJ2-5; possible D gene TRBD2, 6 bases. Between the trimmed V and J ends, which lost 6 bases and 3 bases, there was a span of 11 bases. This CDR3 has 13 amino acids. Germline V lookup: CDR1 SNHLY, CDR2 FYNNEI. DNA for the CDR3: TGTGCCAGCAGCCGTGGGACTGAAGAGACCCAGTACTTC. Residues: CASSRGTEETQYF.

The CDR3 nucleotides are TGTGCCAGCAGCCGGACTAGCGGGAGGGCCCACGAGCAGTACTTC. As protein: CASSRTSGRAHEQYF. The J gene is TRBJ2-7, the V gene TRBV7-9; 15 bases are a match to TRBD2. V lost 5 bases to trimming and J lost 5 bases; unmatched junction nucleotides: 4. The CDR3 has 15 amino acids. Germline V gene data show CDR1 as SEHNR and CDR2 as FQNEAQ (reference sequence).

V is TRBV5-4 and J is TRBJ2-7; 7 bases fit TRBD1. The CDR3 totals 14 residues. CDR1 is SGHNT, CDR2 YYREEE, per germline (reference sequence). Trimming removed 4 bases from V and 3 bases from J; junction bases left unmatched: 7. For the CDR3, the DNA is TGTGCCAGCAGCGTAGACAGGGCCGACTACGAGCAGTACTTC. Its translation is CASSVDRADYEQYF.

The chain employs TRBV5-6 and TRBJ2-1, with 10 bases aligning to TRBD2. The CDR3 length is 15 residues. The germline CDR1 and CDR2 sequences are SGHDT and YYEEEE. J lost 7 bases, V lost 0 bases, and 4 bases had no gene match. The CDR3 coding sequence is TGTGCCAGCAGCTTGGCTAGCGGGAGCGAAAATGAGCAGTTCTTC. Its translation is CASSLASGSENEQFF.

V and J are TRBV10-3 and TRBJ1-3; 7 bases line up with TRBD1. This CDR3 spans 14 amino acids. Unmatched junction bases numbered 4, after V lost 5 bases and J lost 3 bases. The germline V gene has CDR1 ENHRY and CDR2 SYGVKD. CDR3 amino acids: CAISHDRDGNTIYF. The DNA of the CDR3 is TGTGCCATCAGTCACGACAGGGATGGAAACACCATATATTTT.

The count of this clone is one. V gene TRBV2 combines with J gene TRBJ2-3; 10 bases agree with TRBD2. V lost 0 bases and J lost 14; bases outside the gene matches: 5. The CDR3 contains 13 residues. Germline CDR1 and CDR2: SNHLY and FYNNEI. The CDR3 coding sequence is TGTGCCAGCAGTGAAGCGGTAGCGGGAGGCCCGTATTTT. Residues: CASSEAVAGGPYF.

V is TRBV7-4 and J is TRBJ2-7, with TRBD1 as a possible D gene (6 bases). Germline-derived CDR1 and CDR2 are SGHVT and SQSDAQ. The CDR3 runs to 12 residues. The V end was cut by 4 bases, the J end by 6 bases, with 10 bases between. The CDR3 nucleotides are TGTGCCAGCAGCTCGTACAGGGTCGAGCAGTACTTC. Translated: CASSSYRVEQYF.

The CDR3 sequence: CASSLGSGGWGLAGESSYNEQFF. The CDR3 DNA sequence: TGTGCCAGCAGCTTAGGATCGGGCGGTTGGGGACTAGCGGGAGAAAGCTCCTACAATGAGCAGTTCTTC. The chain recombines TRBV13 with TRBJ2-1, with 14 nucleotides matching TRBD2. The V gene's germline CDR1 is PRHDT and CDR2 FYEKMQ (reference sequence). V lost 0 bases and J lost 0; bases outside the gene matches: 16. This CDR3 is 23 amino acids long.

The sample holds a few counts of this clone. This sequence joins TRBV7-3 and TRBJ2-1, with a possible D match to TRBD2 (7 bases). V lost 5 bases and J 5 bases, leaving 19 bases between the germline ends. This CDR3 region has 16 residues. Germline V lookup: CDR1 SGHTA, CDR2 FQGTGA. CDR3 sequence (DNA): TGTGCCAGCAGCCCCCAAGGGGGGGCTGGGCACAATGAGCAGTTCTTC. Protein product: CASSPQGGAGHNEQFF.

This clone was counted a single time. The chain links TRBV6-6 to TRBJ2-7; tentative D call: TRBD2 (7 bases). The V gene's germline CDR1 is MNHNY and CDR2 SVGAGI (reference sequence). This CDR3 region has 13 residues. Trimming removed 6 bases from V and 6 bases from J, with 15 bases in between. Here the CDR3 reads CASSPGGRGEQYF. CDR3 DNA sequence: TGTGCCAGCAGCCCGGGGGGCCGAGGCGAGCAGTACTTC.

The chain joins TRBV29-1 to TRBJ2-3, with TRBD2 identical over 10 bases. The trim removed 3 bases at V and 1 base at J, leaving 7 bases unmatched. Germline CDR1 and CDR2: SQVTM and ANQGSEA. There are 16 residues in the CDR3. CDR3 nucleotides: TGCAGCGTTGACACGCCGAGCGGGAGGGGCACAGATACGCAGTATTTT. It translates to CSVDTPSGRGTDTQYF.

CDR3 protein: CASSNSKTQYF. The CDR3 nucleotides read TGTGCCAGCAGTAATAGTAAGACCCAGTACTTC. This chain connects TRBV6-5 to TRBJ2-5; D is ambiguous. This CDR3 spans 11 amino acids. V gave up 5 bases and J gave up 6 bases, with 7 bases separating them. Germline CDR1 MNHEY, CDR2 SVGAGI.

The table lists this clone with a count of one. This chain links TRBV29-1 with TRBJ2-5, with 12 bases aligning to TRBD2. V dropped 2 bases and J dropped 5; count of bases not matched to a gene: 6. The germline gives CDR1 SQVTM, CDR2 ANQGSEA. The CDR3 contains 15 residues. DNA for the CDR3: TGCAGCGTTGAAAAGGGGCTAGCGGGAGGGGAGACCCAGTACTTC. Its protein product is CSVEKGLAGGETQYF.

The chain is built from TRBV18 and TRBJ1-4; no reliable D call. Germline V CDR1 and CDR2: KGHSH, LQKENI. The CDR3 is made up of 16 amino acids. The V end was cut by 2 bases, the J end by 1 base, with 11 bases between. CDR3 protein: CASSPKRSLTNEKLFF. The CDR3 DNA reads TGTGCCAGCTCACCAAAAAGGAGCCTAACTAATGAAAAACTGTTTTTT.

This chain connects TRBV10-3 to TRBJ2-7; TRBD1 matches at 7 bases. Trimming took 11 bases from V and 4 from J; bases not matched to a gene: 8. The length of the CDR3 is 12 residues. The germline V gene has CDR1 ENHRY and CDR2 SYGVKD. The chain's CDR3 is CAFGDSVYEQYF. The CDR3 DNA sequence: TGTGCCTTCGGGGACAGCGTATACGAGCAGTACTTC.

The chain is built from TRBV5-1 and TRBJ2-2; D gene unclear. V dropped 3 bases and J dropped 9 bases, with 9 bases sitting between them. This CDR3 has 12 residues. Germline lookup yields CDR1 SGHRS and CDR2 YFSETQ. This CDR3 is CASSYRVRELFF. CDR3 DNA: TGCGCCAGCAGCTATCGGGTTAGGGAGCTGTTTTTT.

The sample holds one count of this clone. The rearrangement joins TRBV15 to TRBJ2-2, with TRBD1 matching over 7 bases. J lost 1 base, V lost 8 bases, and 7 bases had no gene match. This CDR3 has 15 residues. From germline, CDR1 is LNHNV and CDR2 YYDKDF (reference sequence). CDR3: CATLPRTGNTGELFF. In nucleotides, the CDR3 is TGTGCCACCTTGCCCCGGACAGGGAACACCGGGGAGCTGTTTTTT.

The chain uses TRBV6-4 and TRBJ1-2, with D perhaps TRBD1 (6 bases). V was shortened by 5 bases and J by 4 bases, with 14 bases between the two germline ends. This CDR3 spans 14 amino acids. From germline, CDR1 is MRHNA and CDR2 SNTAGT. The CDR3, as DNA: TGTGCCAGCAGTCCCGAGGGGGGGGTCTATGGCTACACCTTC. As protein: CASSPEGGVYGYTF.

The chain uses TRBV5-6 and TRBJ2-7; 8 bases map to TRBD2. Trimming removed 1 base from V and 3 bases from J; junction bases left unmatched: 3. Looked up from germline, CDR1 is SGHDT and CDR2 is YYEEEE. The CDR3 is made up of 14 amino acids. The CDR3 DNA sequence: TGTGCCAGCAGCTTGTCTAGCGGGTTCTACGAGCAGTACTTC. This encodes CASSLSSGFYEQYF.

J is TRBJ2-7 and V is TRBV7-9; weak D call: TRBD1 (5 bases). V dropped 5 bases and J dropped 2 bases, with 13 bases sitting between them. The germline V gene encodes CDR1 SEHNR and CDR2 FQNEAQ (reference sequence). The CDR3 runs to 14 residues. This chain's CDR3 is CASSRPDRAYEQYF. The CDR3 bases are TGTGCCAGCAGCCGGCCCGACAGAGCCTACGAGCAGTACTTC.

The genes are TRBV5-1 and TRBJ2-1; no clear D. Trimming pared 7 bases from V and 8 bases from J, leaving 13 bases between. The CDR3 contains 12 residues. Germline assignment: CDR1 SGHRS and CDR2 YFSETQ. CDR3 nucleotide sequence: TGCGCCAGCGCCGGGTCACACCATGAGCAGTTCTTC. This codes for CASAGSHHEQFF.